The sample holds a few counts of the clone carrying this TCR beta chain. Antigen: not known. TCRdb's table, derived via immunoSEQ multiplex PCR, lists solely in-frame clones and lacks some. The data hold 110,000 to 150,000 clones, with over 85% observed a single time. In germline, CDR1 is MNHEY, CDR2 SMNVEV (reference sequence). The V gene lost 2 bases and the J gene lost 4 bases, with 6 bases spanning the gap. The CDR3 has 13 residues. The data belong to a study of T cell responses to AZD1222 COVID-19 vaccine. Study as a whole: Samples with a second dose at about 4 or about 12 weeks were pooled together. Overall study results and limits: The peak T cell response came first, and repertoires were sampled only after it. Spike-specific TCR breadth and depth rose after two AZD1222 doses. With dominance at 160-218 and 743-854, vaccine-associated CD4 TCRs spanned spike.

The receptor was isolated from an adult in good health. The V and J genes are TRBV27 and TRBJ1-5; D unresolved. Sequenced material: peripheral blood, taken on day 0 of AZD1222 vaccination. The CDR3 loop reads CASSLMGNQPQHF. CDR3 in DNA: TGTGCCAGCAGTTTAATGGGGAATCAGCCCCAGCATTTT.